Given below is one T cell receptor beta chain in context. This CDR3 comprises 14 residues. V dropped 1 base and J dropped 7 bases, with 16 bases sitting between them. Germline V gene lookup returns CDR1 DFQATT and CDR2 SNEGSKA (reference sequence). The sample comes from a study of patients and donors after allogeneic stem cell transplantation. TCRdb re-called the RT-PCR reads through MiXCR, storing one row per CDR3 protein. The table includes about 960,000 distinct CDR3 sequences, roughly 17% detected once. This chain uses TRBV20-1 with TRBJ1-2; D gene ambiguous. This TCR derives from a human donor who was either an allogeneic HSCT recipient or a stem cell or donor lymphocyte infusion donor (not recorded which). It is not recorded whose cells these are; they may come from a transplant donor. Sequenced: blood, either unsorted or a sorted T cell fraction (not recorded which). CDR3 residues: CSARVGVVLGGYTF. The DNA for the CDR3 is TGCAGTGCTAGAGTCGGGGTGGTACTGGGTGGCTACACCTTC.